The entry below describes one T cell receptor beta chain. These data belong to a study of blood T cell repertoires in COVID-19. Overall study context: Specimens from acute and convalescent COVID-19 originated in the United States, Italy and Spain. Nucleic acid was either cDNA or gDNA, and it came from T cells, B-cell-depleted T cells, or PBMCs.

The CDR3 totals 15 residues. J gave up 7 bases and V 6 bases, and 8 bases lay outside the gene matches. Germline V gene sequence: CDR1 SNHLY, CDR2 FYNNEI. Authors' methods: Estimation of nucleated cell counts relied on the amplification of reference gene primers. This table comes from immunoSEQ multiplex PCR, and its TCRdb copy is limited to in-frame clones, with some not included. D and trimming were read from the DNA, whereas the V and J calls and clone size are those reported in that table. The repertoire holds about 160,000 clones, with 76% as singletons. The V call is TRBV2, the J call TRBJ2-2; 10 bases are a match to TRBD1. The TCR was taken from a woman of 80 years or more with acute or convalescent COVID-19. The sequencing input was peripheral blood. CDR3 protein: CASRSGTGANGELFF. CDR3 nucleotides: TGTGCCAGCAGATCAGGGACAGGGGCCAACGGGGAGCTGTTTTTT. Variable domain in full (rest from reference TRBV2 and TRBJ2-2): EPEVTQTPSHQVTQMGQEVILRCVPISNHLYFYWYRQILGQKVEFLVSFYNNEISEKSEIFDDQFSVERPDGSNFTLKIRSTKLEDSAMYFCASRSGTGANGELFFGEGSRLTVL.